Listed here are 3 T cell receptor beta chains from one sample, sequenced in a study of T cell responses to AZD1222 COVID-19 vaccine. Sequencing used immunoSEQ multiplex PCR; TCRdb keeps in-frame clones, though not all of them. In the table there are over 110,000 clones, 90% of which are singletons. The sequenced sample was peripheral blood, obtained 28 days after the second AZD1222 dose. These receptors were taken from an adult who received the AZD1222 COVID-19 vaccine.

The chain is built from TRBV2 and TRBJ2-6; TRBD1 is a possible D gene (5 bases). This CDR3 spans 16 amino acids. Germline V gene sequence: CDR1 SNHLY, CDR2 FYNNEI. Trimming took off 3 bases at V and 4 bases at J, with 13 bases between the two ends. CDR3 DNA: TGTGCCAGCAGTGATCCTGGGGCGCGGGGGGCCAACGTCCTGACTTTC. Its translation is CASSDPGARGANVLTF.

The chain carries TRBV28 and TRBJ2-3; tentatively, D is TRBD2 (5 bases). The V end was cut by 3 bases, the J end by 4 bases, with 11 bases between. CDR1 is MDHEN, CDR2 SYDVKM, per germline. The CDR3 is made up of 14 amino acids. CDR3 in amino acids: CASSFGREADTQYF. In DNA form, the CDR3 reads TGTGCCAGCAGTTTCGGTCGGGAAGCAGATACGCAGTATTTT.

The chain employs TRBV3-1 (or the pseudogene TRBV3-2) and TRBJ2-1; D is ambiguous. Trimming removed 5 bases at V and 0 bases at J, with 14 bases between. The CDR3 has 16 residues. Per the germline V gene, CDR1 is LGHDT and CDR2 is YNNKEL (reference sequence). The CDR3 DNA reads TGTGCCAGCAGCTTCGGACGGAGAGCCTCCTACAATGAGCAGTTCTTC. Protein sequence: CASSFGRRASYNEQFF.